This TCR beta chain comes out of a study of blood T cells in healthy people across ages. Study conclusions and caveats: Diversity was higher, and naive CD4+ cells more numerous, in long-lived donors than in aged donors. While age rose, TCR beta diversity per million T cells dropped in a roughly linear way.

Primed by a sample-barcoded 5' primer and a J-beta primer mix, a second PCR proceeded for about 6 to 11 cycles. A template-switch adaptor with 12 random nucleotides tagged each cDNA molecule. TCRdb recomputed calls from the 5' RACE reads with MiXCR, one row per CDR3 protein. The sample shows over 1.5 million distinct CDR3 sequences, about 49% of them seen only once. This CDR3 contains 13 residues. Germline loops: CDR1 SQVTM, CDR2 ANQGSEA. V was cut by 6 bases and J by 2 bases, with 13 bases left in between. Regarding this clonotype: The target antigen is unknown.

This receptor was identified in a middle-aged woman in good health. The chain joins TRBV29-1 to TRBJ1-2; D is possibly TRBD1 (6 bases). Material: blood. The DNA for the CDR3 is TGCAGCGTCGACGGAACAGGGAACTATGGCTACACCTTC. Protein: CSVDGTGNYGYTF.